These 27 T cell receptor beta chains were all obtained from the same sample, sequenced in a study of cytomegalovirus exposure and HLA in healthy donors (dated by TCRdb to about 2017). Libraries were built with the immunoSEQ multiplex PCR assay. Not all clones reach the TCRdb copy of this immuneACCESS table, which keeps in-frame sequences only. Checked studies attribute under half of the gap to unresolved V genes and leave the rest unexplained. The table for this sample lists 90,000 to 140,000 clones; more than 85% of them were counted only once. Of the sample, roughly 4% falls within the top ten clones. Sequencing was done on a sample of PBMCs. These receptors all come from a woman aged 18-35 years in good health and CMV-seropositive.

The CDR3 coding sequence is TGTGCCAGCAGTTTAAAAAACAGGGGGATTCGCGGGGAGCAGTTCTTC. It encodes CASSLKNRGIRGEQFF. The rearrangement uses TRBV28 and TRBJ2-1; 8 bases are a match to TRBD1. The V gene end was trimmed by 2 bases and the J gene end by 10 bases; junction bases not matched to a gene: 13. The germline gives CDR1 MDHEN, CDR2 SYDVKM. This CDR3 has 16 amino acids.

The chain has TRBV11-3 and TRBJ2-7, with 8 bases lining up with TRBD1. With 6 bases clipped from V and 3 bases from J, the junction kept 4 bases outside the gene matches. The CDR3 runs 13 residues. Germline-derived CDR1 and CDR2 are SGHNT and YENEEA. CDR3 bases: TGTGCCAGCAGGAGGACAGGGAACTACGAGCAGTACTTC. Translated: CASRRTGNYEQYF.

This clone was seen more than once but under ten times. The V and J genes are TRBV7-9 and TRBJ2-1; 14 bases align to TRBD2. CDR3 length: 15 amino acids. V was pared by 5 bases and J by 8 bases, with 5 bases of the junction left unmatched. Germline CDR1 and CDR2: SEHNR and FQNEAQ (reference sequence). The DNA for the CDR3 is TGTGCCAGCAGCCGGGGACTAGCGGGAGCCTATGAGCAGTTCTTC. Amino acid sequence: CASSRGLAGAYEQFF.

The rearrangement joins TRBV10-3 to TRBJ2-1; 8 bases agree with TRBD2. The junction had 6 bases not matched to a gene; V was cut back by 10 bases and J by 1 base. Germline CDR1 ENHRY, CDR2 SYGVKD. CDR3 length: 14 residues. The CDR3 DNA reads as TGTGCCACGGGGGGGACTGAGTCCTACAATGAGCAGTTCTTC. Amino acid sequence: CATGGTESYNEQFF.

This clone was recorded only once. The CDR3 loop reads CASSRFGTGEGETQYF. DNA of the CDR3: TGTGCCAGCAGTCGCTTCGGGACAGGGGAAGGGGAGACCCAGTACTTC. The chain employs TRBV28 and TRBJ2-5, with TRBD1 identical over 10 bases. V gave up 5 bases and J gave up 5 bases; unmatched junction bases: 11. Germline assignment: CDR1 MDHEN and CDR2 SYDVKM. The CDR3 is 16 amino acids.

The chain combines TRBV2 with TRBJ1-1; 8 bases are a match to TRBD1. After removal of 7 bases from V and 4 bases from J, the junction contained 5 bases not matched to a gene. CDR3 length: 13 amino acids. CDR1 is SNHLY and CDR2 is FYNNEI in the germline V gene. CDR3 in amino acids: CASKTGAGTEAFF. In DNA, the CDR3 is TGTGCCAGCAAGACAGGGGCGGGCACTGAAGCTTTCTTT.

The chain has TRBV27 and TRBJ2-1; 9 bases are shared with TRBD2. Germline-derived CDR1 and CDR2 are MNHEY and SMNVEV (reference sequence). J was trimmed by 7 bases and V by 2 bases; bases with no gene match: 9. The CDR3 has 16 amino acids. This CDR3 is CASSLGSSGSWNEQFF. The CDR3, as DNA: TGTGCCAGCAGTTTAGGGAGTAGCGGGAGTTGGAATGAGCAGTTCTTC.

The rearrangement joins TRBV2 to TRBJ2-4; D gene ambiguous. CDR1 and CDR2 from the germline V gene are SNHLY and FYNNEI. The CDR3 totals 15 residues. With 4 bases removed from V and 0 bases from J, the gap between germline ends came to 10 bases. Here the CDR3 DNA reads TGTGCCAGCAGTGTTACAGACCTAGCCAAAAACATTCAGTACTTC. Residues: CASSVTDLAKNIQYF.

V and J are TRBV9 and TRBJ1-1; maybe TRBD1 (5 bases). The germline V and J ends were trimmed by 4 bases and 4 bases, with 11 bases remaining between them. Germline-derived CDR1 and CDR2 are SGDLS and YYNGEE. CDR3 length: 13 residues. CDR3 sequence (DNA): TGTGCCAGCAGCCGTCAGGGAAGCACTGAAGCTTTCTTT. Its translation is CASSRQGSTEAFF.

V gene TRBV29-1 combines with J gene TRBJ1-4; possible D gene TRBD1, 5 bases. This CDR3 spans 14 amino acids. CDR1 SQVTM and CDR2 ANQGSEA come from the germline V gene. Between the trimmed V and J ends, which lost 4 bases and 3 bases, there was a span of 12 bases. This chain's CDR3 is CSVAPGTSNEKLFF. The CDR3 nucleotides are TGCAGCGTTGCCCCCGGGACTTCTAATGAAAAACTGTTTTTT. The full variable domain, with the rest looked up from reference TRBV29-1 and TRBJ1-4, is SAVISQKPSRDICQRGTSLTIQCQVDSQVTMMFWYRQQPGQSLTLIATANQGSEATYESGFVIDKFPISRPNLTFSTLTVSNMSPEDSSIYLCSVAPGTSNEKLFFGSGTQLSVL.

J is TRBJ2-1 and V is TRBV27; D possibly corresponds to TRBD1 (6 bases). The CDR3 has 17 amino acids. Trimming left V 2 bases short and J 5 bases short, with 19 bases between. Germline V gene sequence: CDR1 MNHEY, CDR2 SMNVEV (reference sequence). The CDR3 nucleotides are TGTGCCAGCAGTTTAAGATGGTCCGGACAGCTTAACAATGAGCAGTTCTTC. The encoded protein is CASSLRWSGQLNNEQFF.

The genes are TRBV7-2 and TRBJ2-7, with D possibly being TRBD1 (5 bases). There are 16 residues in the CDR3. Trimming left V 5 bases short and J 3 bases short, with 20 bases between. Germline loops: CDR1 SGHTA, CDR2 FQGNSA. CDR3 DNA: TGTGCCAGCAGCGTTATAGGGGCTCGTCCAAACTACGAGCAGTACTTC. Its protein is CASSVIGARPNYEQYF.

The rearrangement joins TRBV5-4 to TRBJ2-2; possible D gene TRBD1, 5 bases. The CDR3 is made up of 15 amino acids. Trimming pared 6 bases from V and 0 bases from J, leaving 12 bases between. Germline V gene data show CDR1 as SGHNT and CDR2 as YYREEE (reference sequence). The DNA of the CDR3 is TGTGCCAGCACCCAGGGTGGCTCGAACACCGGGGAGCTGTTTTTT. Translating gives CASTQGGSNTGELFF.

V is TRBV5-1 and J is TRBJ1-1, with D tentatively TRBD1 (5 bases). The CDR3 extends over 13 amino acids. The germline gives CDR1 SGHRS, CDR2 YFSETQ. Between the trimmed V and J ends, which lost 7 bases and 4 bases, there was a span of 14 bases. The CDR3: CASHLVGGTEAFF. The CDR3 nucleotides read TGCGCCAGCCACCTTGTGGGGGGCACTGAAGCTTTCTTT.

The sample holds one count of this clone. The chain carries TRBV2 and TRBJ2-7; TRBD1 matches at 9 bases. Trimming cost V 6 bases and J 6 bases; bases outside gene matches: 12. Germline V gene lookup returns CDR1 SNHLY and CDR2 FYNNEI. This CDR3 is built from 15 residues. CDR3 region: CASRAPGTGSAEQYF. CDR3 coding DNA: TGTGCCAGCAGAGCCCCCGGGACAGGGTCGGCCGAGCAGTACTTC.

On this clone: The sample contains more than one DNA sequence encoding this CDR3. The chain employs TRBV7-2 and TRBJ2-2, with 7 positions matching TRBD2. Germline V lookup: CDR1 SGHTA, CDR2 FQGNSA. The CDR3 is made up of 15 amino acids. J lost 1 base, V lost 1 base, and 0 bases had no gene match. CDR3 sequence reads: CASSLVAGNTGELFF. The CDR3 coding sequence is TGTGCCAGCAGCTTAGTAGCGGGGAACACCGGGGAGCTGTTTTTT.

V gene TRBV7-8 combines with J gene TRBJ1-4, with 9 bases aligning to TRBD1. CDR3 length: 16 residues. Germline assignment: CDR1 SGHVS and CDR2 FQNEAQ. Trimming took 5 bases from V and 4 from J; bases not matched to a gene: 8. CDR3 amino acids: CASSPKGQGINEKLFF. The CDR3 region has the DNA TGTGCCAGCAGCCCGAAGGGACAGGGAATTAATGAAAAACTGTTTTTT.

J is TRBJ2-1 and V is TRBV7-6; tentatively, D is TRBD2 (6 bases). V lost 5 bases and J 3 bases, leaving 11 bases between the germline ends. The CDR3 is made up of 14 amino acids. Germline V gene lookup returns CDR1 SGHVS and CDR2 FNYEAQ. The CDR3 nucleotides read TGTGCCAGCAGCCTTAGCGGAATCTACAATGAGCAGTTCTTC. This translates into CASSLSGIYNEQFF.

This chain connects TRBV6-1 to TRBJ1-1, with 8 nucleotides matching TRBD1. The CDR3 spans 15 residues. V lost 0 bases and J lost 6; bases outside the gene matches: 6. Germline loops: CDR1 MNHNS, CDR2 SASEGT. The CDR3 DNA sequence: TGTGCCAGCAGTGAAGCCTTCCAGGGGGCCGCTGAAGCTTTCTTT. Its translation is CASSEAFQGAAEAFF.

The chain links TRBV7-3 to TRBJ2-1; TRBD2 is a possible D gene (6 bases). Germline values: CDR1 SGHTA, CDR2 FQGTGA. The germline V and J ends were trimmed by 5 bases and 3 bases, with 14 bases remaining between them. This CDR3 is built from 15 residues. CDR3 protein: CASSPRWRGYNEQFF. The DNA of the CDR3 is TGTGCCAGCAGCCCCAGATGGCGGGGCTACAATGAGCAGTTCTTC.

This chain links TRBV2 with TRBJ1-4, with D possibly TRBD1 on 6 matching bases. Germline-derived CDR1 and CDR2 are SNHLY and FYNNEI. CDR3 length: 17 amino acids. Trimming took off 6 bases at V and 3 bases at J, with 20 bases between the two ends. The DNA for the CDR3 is TGTGCCAGCAGAAGGGGGACATTTCTACAAGCTAATGAAAAACTGTTTTTT. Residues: CASRRGTFLQANEKLFF. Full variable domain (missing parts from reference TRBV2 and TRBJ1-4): EPEVTQTPSHQVTQMGQEVILRCVPISNHLYFYWYRQILGQKVEFLVSFYNNEISEKSEIFDDQFSVERPDGSNFTLKIRSTKLEDSAMYFCASRRGTFLQANEKLFFGSGTQLSVL.

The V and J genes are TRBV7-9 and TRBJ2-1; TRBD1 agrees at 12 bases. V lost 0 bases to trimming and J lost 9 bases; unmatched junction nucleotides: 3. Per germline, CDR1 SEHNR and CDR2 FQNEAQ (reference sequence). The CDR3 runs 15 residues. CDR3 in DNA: TGTGCCAGCAGCTTAGCGGGGACAGGGGGCATTGAGCAGTTCTTC. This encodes CASSLAGTGGIEQFF.

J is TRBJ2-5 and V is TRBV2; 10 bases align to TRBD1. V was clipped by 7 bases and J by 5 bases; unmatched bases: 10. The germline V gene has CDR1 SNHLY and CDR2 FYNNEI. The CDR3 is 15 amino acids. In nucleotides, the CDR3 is TGTGCCAGCACCCCCGAAGGGACAGGGGTCGAGACCCAGTACTTC. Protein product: CASTPEGTGVETQYF.

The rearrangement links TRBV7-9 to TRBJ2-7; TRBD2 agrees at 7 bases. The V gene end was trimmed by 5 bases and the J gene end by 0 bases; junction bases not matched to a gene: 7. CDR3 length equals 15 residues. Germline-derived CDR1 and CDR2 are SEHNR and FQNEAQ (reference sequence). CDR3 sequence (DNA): TGTGCCAGCAGCCTTCGGGAGGACTTCTCCTACGAGCAGTACTTC. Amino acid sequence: CASSLREDFSYEQYF.

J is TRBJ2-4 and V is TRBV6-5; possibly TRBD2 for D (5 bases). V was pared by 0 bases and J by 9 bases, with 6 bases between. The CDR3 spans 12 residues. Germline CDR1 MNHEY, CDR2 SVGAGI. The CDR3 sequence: CASSYSGGIQYF. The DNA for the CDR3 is TGTGCCAGCAGTTACTCAGGAGGCATTCAGTACTTC.

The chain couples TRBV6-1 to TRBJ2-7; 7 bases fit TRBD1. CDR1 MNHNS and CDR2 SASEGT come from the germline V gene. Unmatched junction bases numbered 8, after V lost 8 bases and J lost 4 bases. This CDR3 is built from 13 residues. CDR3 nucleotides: TGTGCCAGCTGCCGGGACAGCTTGTACGAGCAGTACTTC. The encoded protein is CASCRDSLYEQYF.

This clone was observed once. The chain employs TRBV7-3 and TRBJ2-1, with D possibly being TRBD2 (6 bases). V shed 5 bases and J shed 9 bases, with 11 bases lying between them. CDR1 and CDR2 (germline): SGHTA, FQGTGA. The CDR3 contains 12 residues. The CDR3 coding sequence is TGTGCCAGCAGCACCGTGGGAGGTGAGCAGTTCTTC. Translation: CASSTVGGEQFF.